Listed here is a single T cell receptor beta chain. One end of the junction does not line up with germline, which may come from a read error. This entry comes from a study of blood T cell repertoires in COVID-19. Profiling relied on immunoSEQ multiplex PCR, and the TCRdb table lists in-frame clones only, not all of them. The sample has 50,000 to 60,000 clones; about four fifths are singletons. The CDR3 loop spans 15 amino acids. CDR1 is SGHDN and CDR2 is FVKESK in the germline V gene. The chain links TRBV14 to TRBJ1-2, with D perhaps TRBD1 (5 bases). The specimen was peripheral blood. This TCR was sampled from a man between 65 and 85 years old with active COVID-19. The CDR3 nucleotides are TGTGCCAGCAGCCAACTGGGGCTTTCTAATTATGGCTACACCTTC. As protein: CASSQLGLSNYGYTF.